A selection of T cell receptor beta chains follows, all from one sample in a study of blood T cell repertoires in COVID-19. This table comes from immunoSEQ multiplex PCR, and its TCRdb copy is limited to in-frame clones, with some not included. Among roughly 70,000 clones listed, roughly nine tenths were seen once. Sequenced sample: peripheral blood. Source of these receptors: a man aged 50-60 years with acute or convalescent COVID-19. Both conserved end residues are part of each CDR3. The D gene is left open where the match is weak. Some rows mark clone size as missing; the rest say once, few, many or name a class of expanded clone.

NA	TRBV2	TRBJ1-1	NA	TGTGCCAGCAGAGCTGACAGGAACACTGAAGCTTTCTTT	CASRADRNTEAFF
NA	TRBV21-1	TRBJ2-5	NA	TGTGCCCCCGGAAGGAGTCCCCAAGAGACCCAGTACTTC	CAPGRSPQETQYF
once	TRBV28	TRBJ1-1	NA	TGTGCCAGCAGTTTTAGGTCTCCGGTGGGGGCCACTGAAGCTTTCTTT	CASSFRSPVGATEAFF
few	TRBV7-6	TRBJ2-2	NA	TGTGCCAGCAGCTTAGGGGCTGAGGGAAGGGACACCGGGGAGCTGTTTTTT	CASSLGAEGRDTGELFF
NA	TRBV20-1	TRBJ1-2	NA	TGCAGTGCCGGTAACGGCTACACCTTC	CSAGNGYTF
NA	TRBV13	TRBJ2-1	NA	TGTGCCAGCAGCCCCAAAATTCGTGTAGTATCTAGGAATGAGCAGTTCTTC	CASSPKIRVVSRNEQFF
NA	TRBV6-5	TRBJ2-5	TRBD2	TGTGCCAGCAGGGCACTAGCGGGGGATCAAGAGACCCAGTACTTC	CASRALAGDQETQYF
NA	TRBV9	TRBJ1-2	NA	TGTGCCAGCAGCGTATTCAGTGGGAGCAACTATGGCTACACCTTC	CASSVFSGSNYGYTF
NA	TRBV12-3/TRBV12-4	TRBJ1-2	TRBD1	TGTGCCAGCAGTCCGGGACAGAGTTATGGCTACACCTTC	CASSPGQSYGYTF
NA	TRBV9	TRBJ1-2	NA	TGTGCCAGCAGCCCAGACAGGTCCTATGGCTACACCTTC	CASSPDRSYGYTF
NA	TRBV4-2	TRBJ2-6	TRBD1	TGTGCCAGCAGCCAGGCGGGACAGGGCGTCTCTGGGGCCAACGTCCTGACTTTC	CASSQAGQGVSGANVLTF
NA	TRBV10-3	TRBJ1-6	TRBD1	TGTGCCATCAGTGACCCCGACAGGGTGGGTTCACCCCTCCACTTT	CAISDPDRVGSPLHF
NA	TRBV7-2	TRBJ2-1	NA	TGTGCCAGCACCGCCCATGAGGTGAGAGAGCAGTTCTTC	CASTAHEVREQFF
NA	TRBV9	TRBJ1-2	NA	TGTGCCAGCAGCGTAGACCCAGGGGCGTACACCTTC	CASSVDPGAYTF
NA	TRBV19	TRBJ1-5	NA	TGTGCCAGTATTTCAGGGCATCAGCCCCAGCATTTT	CASISGHQPQHF
NA	TRBV6-6	TRBJ2-7	NA	TGTGCCAGCAGTTCTCGGGGTAGAGCTCTAAGGCAGTACTTC	CASSSRGRALRQYF
NA	TRBV29-1	TRBJ1-3	NA	TGCAGCGTTGGGGGAGGTGGAAACACCATATATTTT	CSVGGGGNTIYF
NA	TRBV7-6	TRBJ2-5	TRBD2	TGTGCCAGCAGCGTCGGGACTAGCGTTGTAGAGACCCAGTACTTC	CASSVGTSVVETQYF
NA	TRBV5-1	TRBJ2-3	NA	TGCGCCAGCAGCCCAGCGCTAAGCACAGATACGCAGTATTTT	CASSPALSTDTQYF
NA	TRBV6-4	TRBJ2-3	NA	TGTGCCAGCAAAAAGACAGGCACAGATACGCAGTATTTT	CASKKTGTDTQYF
few	TRBV7-6	TRBJ2-1	TRBD2	TGTGCCAGCAGCTTTGGTCTAGCGGGAGAGGTAACCTACAATGAGCAGTTCTTC	CASSFGLAGEVTYNEQFF
NA	TRBV7-2	TRBJ2-5	TRBD2	TGTGCCAGCAGCAGAAGCGGGGGGGAGACCCAGTACTTC	CASSRSGGETQYF
NA	TRBV3-1/TRBV3-2	TRBJ2-5	TRBD1	TGTGCCAGCAGCCTCGGGACAGGGGTAGAGACCCAGTACTTC	CASSLGTGVETQYF
NA	TRBV19	TRBJ2-3	TRBD2	TGTGCCAGTAGTACGATTAGCGGGGGAAGCACAGATACGCAGTATTTT	CASSTISGGSTDTQYF
NA	TRBV18	TRBJ1-3	NA	TGTGCCAGCGCTCTCGGGAATCCCTCTGGAAACACCATATATTTT	CASALGNPSGNTIYF
NA	TRBV9	TRBJ2-1	NA	TGTGCCAGCAGCAACAGGATTTACAATGAGCAGTTCTTC	CASSNRIYNEQFF
NA	TRBV5-1	TRBJ1-4	TRBD1	TGCGCCAGCAGCGACCTCGGGACAGCTAATGAAAAACTGTTTTTT	CASSDLGTANEKLFF
once	TRBV19	TRBJ1-6	TRBD1	TGTGCCAGTAGCAAGGACAGGGCGAGTGGCTCCTATAATTCACCCCTCCACTTT	CASSKDRASGSYNSPLHF
NA	TRBV28	TRBJ1-4	NA	TGTGCCAGCAGGTCCGGCGGGGCTATTGAAAAACTGTTTTTT	CASRSGGAIEKLFF
NA	TRBV27	TRBJ2-7	TRBD1	TGTGCCAGCAGTGAACCGGGACAGGGGTTTGGCGAGCAGTACTTC	CASSEPGQGFGEQYF
few	TRBV7-9	TRBJ2-7	NA	TGTGCCAGCAGCTTAAACGGTCCCTACGAGCAGTACTTC	CASSLNGPYEQYF
many	TRBV30	TRBJ1-5	TRBD1	TGTGCCTGGAGTCCCGCCGGGGCAGGGGGACTGGCGAGCAATCAGCCCCAGCATTTT	CAWSPAGAGGLASNQPQHF
NA	TRBV19	TRBJ2-1	NA	TGTGCCAGTAGTACGAGACTAGTAGGTGAGCAGTTCTTC	CASSTRLVGEQFF
NA	TRBV11-3	TRBJ2-2	NA	TGTGCCAGCAGCTTAGGTCCCGGGGACACCGGGGAGCTGTTTTTT	CASSLGPGDTGELFF
NA	TRBV12-3/TRBV12-4	TRBJ1-2	NA	TGTGCCAGCAGTCCCGGGGGGCTCTATGGCTACACCTTC	CASSPGGLYGYTF
NA	TRBV6-6	TRBJ2-1	NA	TGTGCCAGCAGTTCGCAGGGGTACAATGAGCAGTTCTTC	CASSSQGYNEQFF
NA	TRBV28	TRBJ2-5	TRBD1	TGTGCCAGCAGTCAGGGGGCAAGGGGCCGGGAGACCCAGTACTTC	CASSQGARGRETQYF
NA	TRBV11-2	TRBJ2-7	TRBD1	TGTGCCAGCAGCGCACGCACCGGGACAGCATCCTACGAGCAGTACTTC	CASSARTGTASYEQYF
NA	TRBV19	TRBJ2-2	TRBD2	TGTGCCAGTATTCAGACTAGCGGGAGGACCGGGGAGCTGTTTTTT	CASIQTSGRTGELFF
NA	TRBV5-5	TRBJ1-1	NA	TGTGCCAGCAGCTTGGCGACATTGAACACTGAAGCTTTCTTT	CASSLATLNTEAFF
NA	TRBV10-3	TRBJ1-2	TRBD1	TGTGCCATCAGTGAGTTATATCGGACAGGGGTCTATGGCTACACCTTC	CAISELYRTGVYGYTF
NA	TRBV28	TRBJ2-3	TRBD2	TGTGCCAGCAGTTGGGTTGAGGGGACTAGCGGGAGTACGGGCACAGATACGCAGTATTTT	CASSWVEGTSGSTGTDTQYF
NA	TRBV4-2	TRBJ1-2	NA	TGTGCCAGCAGCCAAACCTCCGGGACATCTCATGGCTACACCTTC	CASSQTSGTSHGYTF
NA	TRBV7-2	TRBJ1-2	TRBD1	TGTGCCAGCAGCTTAGCGGACAGGAACTATGGCTACACCTTC	CASSLADRNYGYTF
NA	TRBV5-4	TRBJ2-6	NA	TGTGCCAGCAGCTACGGGAGCTCTGGGGCCAACGTCCTGACTTTC	CASSYGSSGANVLTF
NA	TRBV27	TRBJ2-2	NA	TGTGCCAGCTTGCTTACTCCCGGCGGGGAGCTGTTTTTT	CASLLTPGGELFF
NA	TRBV5-5	TRBJ2-3	NA	TGTGCCAGCAGCTTGGCGGTGGGCACAGATACGCAGTATTTT	CASSLAVGTDTQYF
NA	TRBV7-8	TRBJ2-5	TRBD2	TGTGCCAGCAGCCCGACTGGGACTAGCGGGAGGAAAGTGCGAGAGACCCAGTACTTC	CASSPTGTSGRKVRETQYF
NA	TRBV19	TRBJ2-6	NA	TGTGCCAGTAGTATGACAGGCTACTCTGGGGCCAACGTCCTGACTTTC	CASSMTGYSGANVLTF
NA	TRBV11-2	TRBJ1-1	TRBD1	TGTGCCAGCAGCTTAGGAGGGGGCCTCGCCAACACTGAAGCTTTCTTT	CASSLGGGLANTEAFF
NA	TRBV27	TRBJ2-3	TRBD2	TGTGCCAGCAGAGGCGGGAGAAGAGATACGCAGTATTTT	CASRGGRRDTQYF
NA	TRBV19	TRBJ1-6	NA	TGTGCCAGTAGTATAGGGGCAGCAGATTCACCCCTCCACTTT	CASSIGAADSPLHF
NA	TRBV4-1	TRBJ2-5	TRBD2	TGCGCCAGCAGCAACCGACTAGCGGGGGGCCTGGAGACCCAGTACTTC	CASSNRLAGGLETQYF